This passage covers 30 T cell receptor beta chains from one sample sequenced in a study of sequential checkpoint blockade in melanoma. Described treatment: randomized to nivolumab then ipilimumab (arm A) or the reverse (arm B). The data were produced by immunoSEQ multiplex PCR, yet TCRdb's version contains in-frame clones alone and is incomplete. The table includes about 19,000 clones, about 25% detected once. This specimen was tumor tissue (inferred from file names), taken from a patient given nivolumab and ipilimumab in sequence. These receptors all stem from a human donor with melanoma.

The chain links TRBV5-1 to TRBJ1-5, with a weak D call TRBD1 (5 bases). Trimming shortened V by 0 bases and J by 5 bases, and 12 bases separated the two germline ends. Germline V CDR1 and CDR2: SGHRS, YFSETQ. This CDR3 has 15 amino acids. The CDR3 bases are TGCGCCAGCAGCTTGGAAGCAGGGTATGATCAGCCCCAGCATTTT. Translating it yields CASSLEAGYDQPQHF.

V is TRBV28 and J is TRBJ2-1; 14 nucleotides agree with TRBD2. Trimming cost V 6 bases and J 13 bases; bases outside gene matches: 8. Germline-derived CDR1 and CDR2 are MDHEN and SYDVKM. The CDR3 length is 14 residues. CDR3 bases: TGTGCCAGCAGCGCGGCCGGGACTAGCGGGAGTCAGTTCTTC. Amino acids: CASSAAGTSGSQFF.

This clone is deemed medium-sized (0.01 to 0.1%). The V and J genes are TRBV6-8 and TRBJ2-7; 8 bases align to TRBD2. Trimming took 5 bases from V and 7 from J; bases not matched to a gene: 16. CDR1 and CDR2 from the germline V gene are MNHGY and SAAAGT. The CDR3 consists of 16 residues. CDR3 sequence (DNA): TGTGCCAGCAGTAAAGCAGCGGGAGCGGGAGCTTATGAGCAGTACTTC. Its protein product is CASSKAAGAGAYEQYF.

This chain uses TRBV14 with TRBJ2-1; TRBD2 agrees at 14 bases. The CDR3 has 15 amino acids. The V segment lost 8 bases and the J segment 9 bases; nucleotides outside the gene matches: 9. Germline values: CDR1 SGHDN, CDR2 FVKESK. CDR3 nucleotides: TGTGCCAGCCAAGGACTAGCGGGGGGTGTCGGTGAGCAGTTCTTC. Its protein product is CASQGLAGGVGEQFF.

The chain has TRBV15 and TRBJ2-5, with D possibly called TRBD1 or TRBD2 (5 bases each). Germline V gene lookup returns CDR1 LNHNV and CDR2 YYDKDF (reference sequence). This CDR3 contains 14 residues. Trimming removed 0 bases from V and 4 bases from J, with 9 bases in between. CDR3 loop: CATSRDIGTETQYF. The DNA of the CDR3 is TGTGCCACCAGCAGAGATATCGGGACAGAGACCCAGTACTTC.

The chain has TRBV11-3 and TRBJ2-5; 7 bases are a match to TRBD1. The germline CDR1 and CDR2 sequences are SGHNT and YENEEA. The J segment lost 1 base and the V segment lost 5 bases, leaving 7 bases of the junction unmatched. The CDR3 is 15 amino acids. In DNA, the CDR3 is TGTGCCAGCAGCCCGGCGGACAGGACCCAAGAGACCCAGTACTTC. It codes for CASSPADRTQETQYF.

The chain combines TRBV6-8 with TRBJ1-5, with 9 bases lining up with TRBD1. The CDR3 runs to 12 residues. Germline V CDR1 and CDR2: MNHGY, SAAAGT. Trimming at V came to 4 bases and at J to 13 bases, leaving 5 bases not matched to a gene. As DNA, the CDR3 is TGTGCCAGCAGTTCCTTCGGACAGGGGCAGCATTTT. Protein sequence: CASSSFGQGQHF.

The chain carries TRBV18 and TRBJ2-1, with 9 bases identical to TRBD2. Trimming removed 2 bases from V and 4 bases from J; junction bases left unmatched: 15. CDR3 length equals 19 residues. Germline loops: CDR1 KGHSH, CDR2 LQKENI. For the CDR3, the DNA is TGTGCCAGCTCACCAAGGGCGGGAGGGCCATTAAGTTCGTACAATGAGCAGTTCTTC. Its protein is CASSPRAGGPLSSYNEQFF.

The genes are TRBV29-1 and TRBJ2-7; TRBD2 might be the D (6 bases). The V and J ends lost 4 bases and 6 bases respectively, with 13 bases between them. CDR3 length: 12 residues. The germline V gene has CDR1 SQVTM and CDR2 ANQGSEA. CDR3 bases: TGCAGCGTTGTCGACGGGAGTAGCGAGCAGTACTTC. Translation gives CSVVDGSSEQYF.

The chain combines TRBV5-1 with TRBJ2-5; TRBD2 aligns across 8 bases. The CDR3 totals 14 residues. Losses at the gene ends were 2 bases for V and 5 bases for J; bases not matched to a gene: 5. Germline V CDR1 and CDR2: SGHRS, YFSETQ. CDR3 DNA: TGCGCCAGCAGCTTTGGCGGGAGGAGGGAGACCCAGTACTTC. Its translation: CASSFGGRRETQYF.

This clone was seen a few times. The CDR3 DNA reads as TGTGCCAGCAGCCCTCAGACTGTCCCCGGTGACACAGATACGCAGTATTTT. Translation: CASSPQTVPGDTDTQYF. The V and J genes are TRBV7-6 and TRBJ2-3; D remains unclear. CDR1 and CDR2 from the germline V gene are SGHVS and FNYEAQ. The CDR3 has 17 residues. V was pared by 5 bases and J by 2 bases, with 20 bases between.

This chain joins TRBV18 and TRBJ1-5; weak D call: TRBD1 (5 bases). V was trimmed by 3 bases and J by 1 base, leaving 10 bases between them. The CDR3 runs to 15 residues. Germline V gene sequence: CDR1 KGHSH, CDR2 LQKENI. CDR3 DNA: TGTGCCAGCTCACCCAACCGGGACAGCAATCAGCCCCAGCATTTT. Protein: CASSPNRDSNQPQHF.

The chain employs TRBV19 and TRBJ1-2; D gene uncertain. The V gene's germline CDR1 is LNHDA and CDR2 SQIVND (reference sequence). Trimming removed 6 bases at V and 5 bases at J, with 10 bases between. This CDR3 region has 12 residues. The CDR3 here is CASRETSYGYTF. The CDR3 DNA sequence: TGTGCCAGTAGAGAGACATCTTATGGCTACACCTTC. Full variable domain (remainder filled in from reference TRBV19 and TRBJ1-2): DGGITQSPKYLFRKEGQNVTLSCEQNLNHDAMYWYRQDPGQGLRLIYYSQIVNDFQKGDIAEGYSVSREKKESFPLTVTSAQKNPTAFYLCASRETSYGYTFGSGTRLTVV.

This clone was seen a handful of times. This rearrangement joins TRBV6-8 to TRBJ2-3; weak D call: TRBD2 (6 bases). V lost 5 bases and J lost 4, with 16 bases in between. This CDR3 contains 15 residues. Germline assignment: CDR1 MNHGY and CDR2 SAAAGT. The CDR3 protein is CASSGDGGSADTQYF. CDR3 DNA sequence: TGTGCCAGCAGTGGCGATGGGGGGAGCGCAGATACGCAGTATTTT.

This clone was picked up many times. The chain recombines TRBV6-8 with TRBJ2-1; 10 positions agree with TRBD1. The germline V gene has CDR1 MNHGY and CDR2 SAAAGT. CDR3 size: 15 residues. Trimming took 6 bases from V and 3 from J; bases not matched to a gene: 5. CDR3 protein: CASRTWTGGYNEQFF. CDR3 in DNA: TGTGCCAGCAGAACGTGGACAGGGGGCTACAATGAGCAGTTCTTC.

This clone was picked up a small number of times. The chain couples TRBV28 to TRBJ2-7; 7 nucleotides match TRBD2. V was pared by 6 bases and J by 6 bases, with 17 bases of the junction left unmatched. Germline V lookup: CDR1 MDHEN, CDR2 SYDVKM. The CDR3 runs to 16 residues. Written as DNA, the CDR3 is TGTGCCAGCAGCCGCGCGGTTCCGGGACTAATCACCGAGCAGTACTTC. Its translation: CASSRAVPGLITEQYF.

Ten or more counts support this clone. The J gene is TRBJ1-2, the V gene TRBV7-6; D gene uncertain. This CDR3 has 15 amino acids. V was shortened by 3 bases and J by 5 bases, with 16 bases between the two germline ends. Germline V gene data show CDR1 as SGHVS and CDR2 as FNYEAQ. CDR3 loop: CASSLVAGGKYGYTF. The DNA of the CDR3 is TGTGCCAGCAGCTTGGTAGCGGGAGGGAAGTATGGCTACACCTTC.

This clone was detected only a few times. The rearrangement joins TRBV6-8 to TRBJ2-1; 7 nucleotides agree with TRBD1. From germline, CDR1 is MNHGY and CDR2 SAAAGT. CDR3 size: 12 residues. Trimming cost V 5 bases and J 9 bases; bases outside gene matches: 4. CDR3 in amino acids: CASSTTGVEQFF. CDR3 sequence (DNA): TGTGCCAGCAGTACTACAGGGGTTGAGCAGTTCTTC.

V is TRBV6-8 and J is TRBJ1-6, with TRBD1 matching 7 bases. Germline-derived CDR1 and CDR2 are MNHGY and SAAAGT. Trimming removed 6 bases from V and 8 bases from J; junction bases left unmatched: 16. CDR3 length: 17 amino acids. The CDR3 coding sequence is TGTGCCAGCAGCATCGACCAGACAGGGAGGTCGGATTCACCCCTCCACTTT. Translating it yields CASSIDQTGRSDSPLHF.

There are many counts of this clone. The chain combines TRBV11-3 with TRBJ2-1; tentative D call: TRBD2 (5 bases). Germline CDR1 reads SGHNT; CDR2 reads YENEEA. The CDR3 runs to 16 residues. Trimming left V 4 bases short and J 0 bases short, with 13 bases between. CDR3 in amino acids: CASSSRVGSSYNEQFF. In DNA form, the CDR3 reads TGTGCCAGCAGCTCGCGGGTAGGGAGCTCCTACAATGAGCAGTTCTTC.

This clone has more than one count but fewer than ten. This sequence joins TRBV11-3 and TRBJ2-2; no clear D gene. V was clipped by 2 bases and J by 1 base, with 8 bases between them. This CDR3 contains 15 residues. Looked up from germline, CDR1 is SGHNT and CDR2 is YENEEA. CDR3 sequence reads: CASSLSGLNTGELFF. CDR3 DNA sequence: TGTGCCAGCAGCTTATCCGGGTTGAACACCGGGGAGCTGTTTTTT.

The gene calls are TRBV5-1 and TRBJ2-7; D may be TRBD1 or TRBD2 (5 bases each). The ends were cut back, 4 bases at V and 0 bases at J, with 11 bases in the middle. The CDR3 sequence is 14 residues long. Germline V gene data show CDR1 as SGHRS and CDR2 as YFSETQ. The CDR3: CASSPGTASYEQYF. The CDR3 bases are TGCGCCAGCAGCCCCGGGACGGCCTCCTACGAGCAGTACTTC.

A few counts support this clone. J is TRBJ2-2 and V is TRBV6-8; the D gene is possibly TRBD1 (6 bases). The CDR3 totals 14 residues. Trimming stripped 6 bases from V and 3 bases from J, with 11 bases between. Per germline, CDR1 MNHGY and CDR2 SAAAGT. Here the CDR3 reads CASRQGMDTGELFF. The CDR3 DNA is TGTGCCAGCAGACAGGGTATGGACACCGGGGAGCTGTTTTTT.

CDR3 amino acids: CASSPWGGSYNEQFF. CDR3 nucleotides: TGTGCCAGCAGCCCGTGGGGGGGGTCCTACAATGAGCAGTTCTTC. The chain joins TRBV11-3 to TRBJ2-1, with 7 bases matching TRBD2. V dropped 5 bases and J dropped 1; count of bases not matched to a gene: 5. Germline CDR1 SGHNT, CDR2 YENEEA. The length of the CDR3 is 15 residues. Combining the CDR3 with reference TRBV11-3 and TRBJ2-1 gives the whole variable domain EAGVVQSPRYKIIEKKQPVAFWCNPISGHNTLYWYLQNLGQGPELLIRYENEEAVDDSQLPKDRFSAERLKGVDSTLKIQPAELGDSAVYLCASSPWGGSYNEQFFGPGTRLTVL.

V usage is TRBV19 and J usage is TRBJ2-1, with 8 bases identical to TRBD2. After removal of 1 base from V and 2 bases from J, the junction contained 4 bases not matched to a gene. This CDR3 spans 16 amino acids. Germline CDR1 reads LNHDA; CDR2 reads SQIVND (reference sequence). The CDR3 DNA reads TGTGCCAGTAGTATAGGGAAGCGGGGGACCTACAATGAGCAGTTCTTC. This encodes CASSIGKRGTYNEQFF.

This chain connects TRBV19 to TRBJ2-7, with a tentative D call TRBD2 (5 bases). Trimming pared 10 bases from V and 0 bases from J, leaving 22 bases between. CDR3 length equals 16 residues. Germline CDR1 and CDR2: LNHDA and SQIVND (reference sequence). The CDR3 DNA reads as TGTGCCACCTCACCGGGGTCTCGGAAAAGCTCCTACGAGCAGTACTTC. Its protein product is CATSPGSRKSSYEQYF.

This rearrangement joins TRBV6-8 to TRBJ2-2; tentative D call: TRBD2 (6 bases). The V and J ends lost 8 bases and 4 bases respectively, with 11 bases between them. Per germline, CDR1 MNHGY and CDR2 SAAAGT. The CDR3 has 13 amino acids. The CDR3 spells CASERGSTGELFF. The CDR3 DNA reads TGTGCCAGCGAACGGGGGAGCACCGGGGAGCTGTTTTTT.

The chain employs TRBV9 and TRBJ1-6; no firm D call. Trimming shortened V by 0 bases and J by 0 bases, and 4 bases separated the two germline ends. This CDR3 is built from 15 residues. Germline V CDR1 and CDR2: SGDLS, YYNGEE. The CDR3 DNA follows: TGTGCCAGCAGCGTAGACAGCTCCTATAATTCACCCCTCCACTTT. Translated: CASSVDSSYNSPLHF.

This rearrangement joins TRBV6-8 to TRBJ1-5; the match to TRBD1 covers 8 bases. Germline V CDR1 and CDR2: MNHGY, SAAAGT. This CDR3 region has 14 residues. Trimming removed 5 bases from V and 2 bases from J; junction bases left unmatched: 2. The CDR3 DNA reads TGTGCCAGCAGTACGACAGGGGGCAATCAGCCCCAGCATTTT. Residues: CASSTTGGNQPQHF.

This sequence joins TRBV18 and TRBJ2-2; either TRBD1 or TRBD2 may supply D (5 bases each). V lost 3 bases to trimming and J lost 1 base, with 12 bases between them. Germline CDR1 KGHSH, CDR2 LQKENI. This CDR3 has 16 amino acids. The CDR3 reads CASSPTGTWNTGELFF. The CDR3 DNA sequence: TGTGCCAGCTCACCCACCGGGACCTGGAACACCGGGGAGCTGTTTTTT.